These 23 T cell receptor beta chains originate from one sample sequenced in a study of CXCR3-negative and CXCR3-positive naive CD8 T cells. Study-level findings and limits: CXCR3-positive naive cells carried more hydrophobic TRB CDR3s than CXCR3-negative ones.

These receptors have no identified antigens. Libraries of TRB cDNA were made by 5' RACE and carried UMIs. TCRdb derives one entry per CDR3 protein from the 5' RACE reads, leaving out DNA. The sample totals 95,000 to 100,000 distinct CDR3 sequences. Sequences were obtained from naive CXCR3+ CD8+ T cells from blood. Subset defined: CD45RO-CCR7+CD27+CD95- naive CD8+ T cells expressing CXCR3 (TNR3+). The receptors originated from a human donor in good health. Some clones in this sample may be carry-over from other donors' samples.

V gene TRBV12-3 or TRBV12-4 combines with J gene TRBJ2-3; TCRdb's D call of TRBD2 is untestable without DNA. CDR3 length: 14 residues. The CDR3 sequence: CASSQPPLGDTQYF.

The chain couples TRBV6-5 to TRBJ1-1; the TCRdb D gene call, TRBD1, has no DNA to confirm it. The CDR3 loop spans 13 amino acids. Germline V gene sequence: CDR1 MNHEY, CDR2 SVGAGI. The CDR3 sequence is CASSYFTGTEAFF.

V is TRBV13 and J is TRBJ1-6; TCRdb calls TRBD1, which cannot be checked without DNA. The length of the CDR3 is 17 residues. Germline V gives CDR1 PRHDT, CDR2 FYEKMQ (reference sequence). The CDR3 reads CASSLTPGQGLGSPLHF.

The V call is TRBV25-1, the J call TRBJ1-1; without DNA, the TCRdb call of TRBD1 cannot be checked. This CDR3 comprises 16 residues. Germline V lookup: CDR1 MGHDK, CDR2 SYGVNS. This CDR3 reads CASSDRWAPSNTEAFF.

The chain uses TRBV6-4 and TRBJ2-1; TCRdb calls TRBD2, which cannot be checked without DNA. This CDR3 is 15 amino acids long. Per the germline V gene, CDR1 is MRHNA and CDR2 is SNTAGT. CDR3 loop: CASSGLAGAYNEQFF.

This sequence joins TRBV9 and TRBJ2-5; TCRdb outputs TRBD1, but without DNA this stays unchecked. This CDR3 region has 14 residues. Germline CDR1 is SGDLS and CDR2 is YYNGEE. This CDR3 reads CASSTQGPQETQYF.

This chain uses TRBV7-9 with TRBJ2-5; the TCRdb D gene call, TRBD2, has no DNA to confirm it. CDR3 length: 17 residues. Germline CDR1 and CDR2: SEHNR and FQNEAQ (reference sequence). Here the CDR3 reads CASSPGPRYSGIETQYF.

CDR3 residues: CASSLGGNYEQYF. The chain recombines TRBV5-1 with TRBJ2-7. The germline CDR1 and CDR2 sequences are SGHRS and YFSETQ. This CDR3 is 13 amino acids long. Full variable domain (remainder filled in from reference TRBV5-1 and TRBJ2-7): KAGVTQTPRYLIKTRGQQVTLSCSPISGHRSVSWYQQTPGQGLQFLFEYFSETQRNKGNFPGRFSGRQFSNSRSEMNVSTLELGDSALYLCASSLGGNYEQYFGPGTRLTVT.

V gene TRBV12-3 or TRBV12-4 combines with J gene TRBJ2-7; TCRdb picks TRBD2, but there is no DNA to check that call. The CDR3 runs to 14 residues. The CDR3 spells CASSFRRGVAEQYF.

The chain has TRBV7-2 and TRBJ2-3; there is no DNA to check the TCRdb D call of TRBD1. The CDR3 is 16 amino acids. CDR1 is SGHTA, CDR2 FQGNSA, per germline. The chain's CDR3 is CASSSGTADRTDTQYF.

The chain employs TRBV12-3 or TRBV12-4 and TRBJ2-1; TCRdb indicates TRBD1, and absent DNA this call remains unverified. There are 15 residues in the CDR3. CDR3 region: CASNTGGPYYNEQFF.

The J gene is TRBJ2-1, the V gene TRBV5-1; TCRdb returns TRBD1, unconfirmable since there is no DNA. CDR3 length: 13 residues. Germline lookup yields CDR1 SGHRS and CDR2 YFSETQ. The CDR3: CASSLAADRGQFF.

The chain links TRBV5-1 to TRBJ2-7; the D call of TRBD1 rests on TCRdb alone, since no DNA is present to check it. CDR1 and CDR2 from the germline V gene are SGHRS and YFSETQ. CDR3 length: 14 amino acids. The CDR3 spells CASSPHAGWGEQYF.

This sequence joins TRBV18 and TRBJ2-3; TCRdb calls TRBD2, which cannot be checked without DNA. Looked up from germline, CDR1 is KGHSH and CDR2 is LQKENI. This CDR3 contains 16 residues. CDR3 amino acids: CASSPMDKGRLGTQYF.

The V call is TRBV7-9, the J call TRBJ1-4. CDR1 is SEHNR, CDR2 FQNEAQ, per germline (reference sequence). The CDR3 runs 15 residues. CDR3 residues: CASNSLSETVEKLFF.

The rearrangement joins TRBV10-2 to TRBJ2-2. The CDR3 is made up of 14 amino acids. Germline V CDR1 and CDR2: WSHSY, SAAADI. The CDR3 sequence: CASSEQINAGELFF.

The J gene is TRBJ2-1, the V gene TRBV9; absent DNA, TCRdb's TRBD1 call cannot be checked. Germline-derived CDR1 and CDR2 are SGDLS and YYNGEE. The CDR3 is made up of 14 amino acids. CDR3 loop: CASSWTGNDNEQFF.

V and J are TRBV2 and TRBJ2-1; TCRdb's assignment of TRBD1 cannot be checked, as there is no DNA. Germline V CDR1 and CDR2: SNHLY, FYNNEI. The CDR3 is 11 amino acids. The chain's CDR3 is CATRTGNEQFF.

The CDR3: CASSQVAGTTDTQYF. This chain joins TRBV4-1 and TRBJ2-3; TCRdb names TRBD2, which stays unverified in the absence of DNA. From germline, CDR1 is MGHRA and CDR2 YSYEKL. This CDR3 spans 15 amino acids.

This sequence joins TRBV12-3 or TRBV12-4 and TRBJ2-1; TCRdb outputs TRBD1, but without DNA this stays unchecked. The CDR3 is made up of 14 amino acids. CDR3 in amino acids: CASSFAGGYNEQFF.

The chain uses TRBV12-3 or TRBV12-4 and TRBJ2-3; checking the TCRdb D call of TRBD2 is not possible without DNA. The CDR3 has 14 amino acids. CDR3 sequence reads: CASSRQEGVDTQYF.

The chain couples TRBV5-1 to TRBJ1-1; the D call of TRBD1 rests on TCRdb alone, since no DNA is present to check it. The CDR3 sequence is 13 residues long. Per germline, CDR1 SGHRS and CDR2 YFSETQ. The CDR3 is CASSSSGGTEAFF.

V is TRBV29-1 and J is TRBJ2-7; absent DNA, TCRdb's TRBD1 call cannot be checked. The germline CDR1 and CDR2 sequences are SQVTM and ANQGSEA. CDR3 length: 12 residues. This CDR3 reads CSVVDRTYEQYF.